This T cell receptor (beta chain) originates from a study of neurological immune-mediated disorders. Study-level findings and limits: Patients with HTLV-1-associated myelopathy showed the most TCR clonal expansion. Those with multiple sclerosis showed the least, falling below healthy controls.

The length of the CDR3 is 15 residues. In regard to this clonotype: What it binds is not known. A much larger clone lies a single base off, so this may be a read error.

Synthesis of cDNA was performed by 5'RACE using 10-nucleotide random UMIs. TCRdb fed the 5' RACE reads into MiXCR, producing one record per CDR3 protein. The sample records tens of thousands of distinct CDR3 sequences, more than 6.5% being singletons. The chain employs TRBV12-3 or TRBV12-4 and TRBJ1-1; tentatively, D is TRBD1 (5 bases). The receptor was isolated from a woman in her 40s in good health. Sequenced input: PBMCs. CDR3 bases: TGTGCCAGTAGCTCCCAGACAGTTATGAACATTGAAGCTTTCTTT. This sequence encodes CASSSQTVMNIEAFF.